These 24 T cell receptor beta chains share one sample of origin, sequenced in a study of blood T cell repertoires in COVID-19. Sequenced by immunoSEQ multiplex PCR; TCRdb stores in-frame clones only, minus some. Among under 95,000 clones, approximately 93% were seen once, and the ten largest hold 2.6%. The sequencing input was peripheral blood. All receptors derive from a man aged 50 to 60 with COVID-19, enrolled during active disease.

For the CDR3, the DNA is TGTGCCAGCAGCGTAGCGAGTAAGGGAGACGAGCAGTACTTC. Translated, it gives CASSVASKGDEQYF. The chain joins TRBV9 to TRBJ2-7, with a possible D match to TRBD2 (5 bases). With 0 bases removed from V and 5 bases from J, the gap between germline ends came to 12 bases. CDR1 is SGDLS, CDR2 YYNGEE, per germline. The CDR3 extends over 14 amino acids.

The rearrangement links TRBV6-6 to TRBJ2-6, with D hard to call. The CDR3 spans 15 residues. V lost 2 bases and J 1 base, leaving 6 bases between the germline ends. Germline values: CDR1 MNHNY, CDR2 SVGAGI (reference sequence). For the CDR3, the DNA is TGTGCCAGCAGTTACGGGCTGTCTGGGGCCAACGTCCTGACTTTC. It codes for CASSYGLSGANVLTF.

The chain couples TRBV6-4 to TRBJ1-1; the D gene is possibly TRBD1 (6 bases). This CDR3 spans 13 amino acids. Germline V gene sequence: CDR1 MRHNA, CDR2 SNTAGT. Trimming cost V 8 bases and J 0 bases, with 10 bases left between them. DNA of the CDR3: TGTGCCAGCGGGAACAGGGTGAACACTGAAGCTTTCTTT. It codes for CASGNRVNTEAFF.

The V call is TRBV4-1, the J call TRBJ1-2; weak D call: TRBD1 (5 bases). Germline V CDR1 and CDR2: MGHRA, YSYEKL. The CDR3 extends over 14 amino acids. Trimming left V 0 bases short and J 5 bases short, with 10 bases between. The CDR3 sequence: CASSQEGHAYGYTF. The CDR3 region has the DNA TGCGCCAGCAGCCAAGAAGGACATGCTTATGGCTACACCTTC.

The chain employs TRBV5-1 and TRBJ2-1; the match to TRBD2 covers 12 bases. Germline V gene sequence: CDR1 SGHRS, CDR2 YFSETQ. The CDR3 is made up of 15 amino acids. V shed 3 bases and J 7 bases; nucleotides not matched to a gene: 5. CDR3 sequence: CASSYGGLAGNEQFF. DNA of the CDR3: TGCGCCAGCAGCTATGGCGGACTAGCGGGAAATGAGCAGTTCTTC. The full variable domain, rest sourced from reference TRBV5-1 and TRBJ2-1, is KAGVTQTPRYLIKTRGQQVTLSCSPISGHRSVSWYQQTPGQGLQFLFEYFSETQRNKGNFPGRFSGRQFSNSRSEMNVSTLELGDSALYLCASSYGGLAGNEQFFGPGTRLTVL.

V gene TRBV11-1 combines with J gene TRBJ2-3; 8 nucleotides align to TRBD2. CDR1 and CDR2 from the germline V gene are SGHAT and FQDESV (reference sequence). The length of the CDR3 is 15 residues. V dropped 10 bases and J dropped 6; count of bases not matched to a gene: 15. CDR3 protein: CANLPGLGRKDTQYF. As DNA, the CDR3 is TGTGCCAACCTACCGGGACTAGGCCGTAAGGATACGCAGTATTTT.

The rearrangement links TRBV10-3 to TRBJ2-1; 7 bases are a match to TRBD1. Germline assignment: CDR1 ENHRY and CDR2 SYGVKD. The CDR3 is 14 residues long. The V gene end was trimmed by 4 bases and the J gene end by 10 bases; junction bases not matched to a gene: 10. CDR3 sequence: CAISGGQALGEQFF. The CDR3 bases are TGTGCCATCAGTGGAGGACAGGCCTTGGGGGAGCAGTTCTTC.

This clone was recorded once. This chain joins TRBV24-1 and TRBJ2-2; D may be TRBD1 (6 bases). Germline loops: CDR1 KGHDR, CDR2 SFDVKD. This CDR3 region has 13 residues. V shed 10 bases and J shed 3 bases, with 11 bases lying between them. The CDR3 reads CATGALDTGELFF. CDR3 DNA: TGTGCCACGGGGGCGCTAGACACCGGGGAGCTGTTTTTT.

This chain joins TRBV29-1 and TRBJ2-1, with 10 bases lining up with TRBD1. V was pared by 7 bases and J by 3 bases, with 6 bases of the junction left unmatched. The CDR3 is 14 residues long. Germline-derived CDR1 and CDR2 are SQVTM and ANQGSEA. The CDR3 protein is CSAVGDRGYNEQFF. In DNA, the CDR3 is TGCAGCGCCGTCGGGGACAGGGGCTACAATGAGCAGTTCTTC.

The genes are TRBV11-2 and TRBJ1-2, with 7 bases fitting TRBD1. J gave up 3 bases and V 4 bases, and 5 bases lay outside the gene matches. The CDR3 runs 14 residues. Per germline, CDR1 SGHAT and CDR2 FQNNGV. In nucleotides, the CDR3 is TGTGCCAGCAGCTCAACAGGGGTTGACTATGGCTACACCTTC. This encodes CASSSTGVDYGYTF.

The CDR3 loop reads CASAPGFSNQPQHF. The DNA for the CDR3 is TGTGCCAGCGCTCCAGGGTTCAGCAATCAGCCCCAGCATTTT. The rearrangement uses TRBV11-2 and TRBJ1-5; weak D call: TRBD1 (5 bases). CDR1 and CDR2 (germline): SGHAT, FQNNGV. Trimming pared 8 bases from V and 1 base from J, leaving 12 bases between. The CDR3 is 14 residues long.

The chain employs TRBV16 and TRBJ1-1; D ambiguous. This CDR3 comprises 13 residues. With 2 bases removed from V and 5 bases from J, the gap between germline ends came to 9 bases. Germline assignment: CDR1 KGHSY and CDR2 FQNENV. The CDR3 DNA reads TGTGCCAGCAGCCAAAGTCGCGCGACTGAAGCTTTCTTT. Residues: CASSQSRATEAFF.

This clone was seen only a few times. The rearrangement links TRBV4-2 to TRBJ2-1; 7 nucleotides line up with TRBD2. The length of the CDR3 is 16 residues. Trimming at V came to 0 bases and at J to 13 bases, leaving 15 bases not matched to a gene. CDR1 is LGHNA and CDR2 is YNFKEQ in the germline V gene. The CDR3 protein is CASSQDLAGAPTSQFF. The CDR3 nucleotides read TGTGCCAGCAGCCAAGACCTGGCGGGAGCTCCTACAAGCCAGTTCTTC.

In this sample, this clone turned up once. The chain has TRBV29-1 and TRBJ2-3; 8 positions agree with TRBD1. V lost 4 bases, J lost 5 bases, and 8 bases stayed unmatched. The germline V gene has CDR1 SQVTM and CDR2 ANQGSEA. The CDR3 length is 14 residues. The CDR3 DNA reads TGCAGCGTTGCTCGGGCAGGGGGCAAAGATACGCAGTATTTT. It encodes CSVARAGGKDTQYF.

The chain carries TRBV6-5 and TRBJ2-2; TRBD1 matches 8 bases. V trimming: 8 bases; J trimming: 3 bases; junction bases outside the gene matches: 8. CDR1 and CDR2 from the germline V gene are MNHEY and SVGAGI. The CDR3 is 15 residues long. The DNA of the CDR3 is TGTGCCAGCCACAGGGGGGCGCTGCACACCGGGGAGCTGTTTTTT. Protein product: CASHRGALHTGELFF.

The chain carries TRBV5-1 and TRBJ2-2; 7 positions match TRBD1. Unmatched junction bases numbered 14, after V lost 4 bases and J lost 2 bases. The CDR3 runs to 18 residues. The germline V gene encodes CDR1 SGHRS and CDR2 YFSETQ. CDR3 region: CASSLRPRTGGNTGELFF. Written as DNA, the CDR3 is TGCGCCAGCAGCCTAAGACCCCGGACAGGCGGTAACACCGGGGAGCTGTTTTTT.

The chain couples TRBV19 to TRBJ2-3, with 8 nucleotides matching TRBD2. CDR1 and CDR2 from the germline V gene are LNHDA and SQIVND (reference sequence). The CDR3 has 15 residues. Trimming at V came to 5 bases and at J to 4 bases, leaving 8 bases not matched to a gene. DNA of the CDR3: TGTGCCAGTAGTGGCCGGGAGGGATTCGCAGATACGCAGTATTTT. Translating gives CASSGREGFADTQYF.

A few counts support this clone. CDR3 residues: CASRTSGAKEYGYTF. The DNA for the CDR3 is TGTGCCAGCAGAACTTCAGGGGCGAAGGAGTATGGCTACACCTTC. The genes are TRBV6-1 and TRBJ1-2; weak D call: TRBD1 (6 bases). Looked up from germline, CDR1 is MNHNS and CDR2 is SASEGT. This CDR3 region has 15 residues. The V end lost 6 bases, the J end lost 5 bases, and 19 bases lay between the germline ends.

The chain has TRBV29-1 and TRBJ1-2; TRBD1 aligns across 9 bases. CDR3 length: 12 amino acids. In germline, CDR1 is SQVTM, CDR2 ANQGSEA. The ends lost 3 bases at V and 7 bases at J; junction bases unmatched: 3. As DNA, the CDR3 is TGCAGCGTTGAGACAGGGGGGGGTGGCTACACCTTC. This gives the protein CSVETGGGGYTF.

The V gene is TRBV9, the J gene TRBJ2-3; 7 positions agree with TRBD2. The CDR3 is 15 residues long. CDR1 and CDR2 (germline): SGDLS, YYNGEE. Trimming removed 2 bases from V and 2 bases from J; junction bases left unmatched: 5. CDR3 in amino acids: CASSVGGSPTDTQYF. DNA for the CDR3: TGTGCCAGCAGCGTTGGCGGGAGTCCCACAGATACGCAGTATTTT.

This clone has just one count. The gene calls are TRBV7-2 and TRBJ2-3; the D gene is possibly TRBD2 (5 bases). The V gene's germline CDR1 is SGHTA and CDR2 FQGNSA. With 0 bases removed from V and 9 bases from J, the gap between germline ends came to 13 bases. CDR3 length equals 14 residues. CDR3 sequence (DNA): TGTGCCAGCAGCTTAGCAATGGGAGCACCGACGCAGTATTTT. It specifies CASSLAMGAPTQYF.

The chain is built from TRBV6-5 and TRBJ1-1, with D possibly matching TRBD1 (5 bases). V lost 7 bases and J lost 5, with 14 bases in between. The CDR3 covers 13 residues. CDR1 and CDR2 from the germline V gene are MNHEY and SVGAGI. As DNA, the CDR3 is TGTGCCAGCAAACGGGGGGTTGCGACTGAAGCTTTCTTT. Translating gives CASKRGVATEAFF.

The rearrangement uses TRBV5-1 and TRBJ2-5; perhaps TRBD1 as D (6 bases). The CDR3 contains 13 residues. Germline CDR1 is SGHRS and CDR2 is YFSETQ. Deletions cut 0 bases from V and 5 bases from J, with 8 bases between. CDR3 bases: TGCGCCAGCAGCTTGGGGACAGCGGAGACCCAGTACTTC. Residues: CASSLGTAETQYF.

The V call is TRBV19, the J call TRBJ2-6; D ambiguous. This CDR3 has 15 residues. Germline CDR1 reads LNHDA; CDR2 reads SQIVND (reference sequence). V was shortened by 7 bases and J by 0 bases, with 10 bases between the two germline ends. CDR3 amino acids: CASTKSFSGANVLTF. The CDR3 region has the DNA TGTGCCAGTACTAAATCATTCTCTGGGGCCAACGTCCTGACTTTC.